This T cell receptor (beta chain) was obtained from a study of regulatory T cells in long-lasting Graves disease. There are a few counts of this clonotype. Time point of the sample: newly diagnosed GD, antithyroid drugs for less than 3 months. After RNA was extracted from PBMCs, the TCR library was made from it. From an endocrinology department in Xi'an, China, came the patients. This CDR3 is 16 amino acids long. With 4 bases removed from V and 2 bases from J, the gap between germline ends came to 16 bases. Germline CDR1 is SGHTA and CDR2 is FQGTGA. For TCR beta, libraries came from iRepertoire HTBI primers and Arm-PCR of CDR3 regions. A single record per CDR3 protein comes from TCRdb applying MiXCR to the multiplex PCR reads. This table holds 500,000 or so distinct CDR3 sequences, approximately 16% found once. These data also featured in a second study, about T cells in Graves' hyperthyroidism and ophthalmopathy.

The gene calls are TRBV7-3 and TRBJ2-3, with D possibly being TRBD2 (5 bases). The receptor was isolated from a woman aged 35 to 59 with Graves disease. The input for sequencing was peripheral blood mononuclear cells (PBMCs), taken at new diagnosis, from a patient treated with antithyroid drugs. The chain's CDR3 is CASSSLGGLDTDTQYF. CDR3 nucleotides: TGTGCCAGCAGCTCCCTCGGCGGGCTCGACACAGATACGCAGTATTTT.